This T cell receptor (beta chain) was sequenced in a study of blood T cell repertoires in COVID-19. Study as a whole: The samples span acute and convalescent COVID-19 from the United States, Italy and Spain. Sources were T cells, B-cell-depleted T cells, or PBMCs; the material itself was cDNA or gDNA.

V was trimmed by 3 bases and J by 7 bases, leaving 6 bases between them. The CDR3 covers 12 residues. How the authors handled the data: Reference gene primer amplification gave estimated nucleated cell counts. The repertoire was sequenced with immunoSEQ multiplex PCR; TCRdb's copy has only in-frame clones and lacks some. Clonal size and the V and J genes are those of that table, whereas D and trimming came from the DNA. There are over 250,000 clones in the sample; around 87% occur only once, and roughly 2.5% lies in the top ten. The V gene is TRBV12-3 or TRBV12-4, the J gene TRBJ2-2, with a weak D call TRBD2 (6 bases). The sequence came from a woman between 50 and 59 years old with acute or convalescent COVID-19. Sequencing was performed on peripheral blood. The CDR3 is CASSLGGGELFF. DNA for the CDR3: TGTGCCAGCAGTTTGGGAGGCGGGGAGCTGTTTTTT.